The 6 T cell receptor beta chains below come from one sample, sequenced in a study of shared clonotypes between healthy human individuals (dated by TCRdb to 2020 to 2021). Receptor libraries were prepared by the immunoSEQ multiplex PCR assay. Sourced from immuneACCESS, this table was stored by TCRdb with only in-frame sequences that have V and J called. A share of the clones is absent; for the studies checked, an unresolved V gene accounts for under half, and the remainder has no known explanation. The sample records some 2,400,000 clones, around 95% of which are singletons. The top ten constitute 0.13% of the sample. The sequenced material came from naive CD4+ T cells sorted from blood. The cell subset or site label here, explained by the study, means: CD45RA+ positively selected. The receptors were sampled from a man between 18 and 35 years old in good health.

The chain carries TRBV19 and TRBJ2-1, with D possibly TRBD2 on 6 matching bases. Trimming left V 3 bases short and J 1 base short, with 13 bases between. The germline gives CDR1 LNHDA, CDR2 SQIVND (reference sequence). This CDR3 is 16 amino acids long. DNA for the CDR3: TGTGCCAGTAGTATGGATAGCGGTGGTTCCTACAATGAGCAGTTCTTC. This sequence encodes CASSMDSGGSYNEQFF.

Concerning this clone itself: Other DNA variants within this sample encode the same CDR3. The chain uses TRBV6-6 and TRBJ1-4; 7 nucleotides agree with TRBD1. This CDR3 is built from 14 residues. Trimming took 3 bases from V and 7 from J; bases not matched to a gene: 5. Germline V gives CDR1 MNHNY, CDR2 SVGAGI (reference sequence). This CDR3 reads CASSYGQGGEKLFF. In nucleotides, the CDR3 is TGTGCCAGCAGTTATGGGCAGGGGGGTGAAAAACTGTTTTTT.

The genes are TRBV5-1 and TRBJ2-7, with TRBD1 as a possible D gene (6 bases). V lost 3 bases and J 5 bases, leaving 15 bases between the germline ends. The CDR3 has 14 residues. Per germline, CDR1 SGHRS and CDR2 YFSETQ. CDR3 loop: CASSSGQLSNEQYF. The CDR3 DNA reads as TGCGCCAGCAGCTCCGGACAGTTAAGCAACGAGCAGTACTTC.

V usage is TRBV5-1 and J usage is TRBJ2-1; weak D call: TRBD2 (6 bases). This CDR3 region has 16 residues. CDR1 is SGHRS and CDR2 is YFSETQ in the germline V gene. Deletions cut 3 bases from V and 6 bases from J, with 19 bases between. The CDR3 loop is CASSYVLPGGINEQFF. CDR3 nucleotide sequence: TGCGCCAGCAGCTACGTGCTCCCCGGCGGGATCAATGAGCAGTTCTTC.

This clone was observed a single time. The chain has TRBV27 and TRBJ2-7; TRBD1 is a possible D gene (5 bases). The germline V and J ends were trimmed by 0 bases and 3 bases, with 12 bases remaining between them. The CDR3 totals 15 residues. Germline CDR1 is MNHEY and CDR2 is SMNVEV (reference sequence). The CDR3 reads CASSLSAGYNYEQYF. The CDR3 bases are TGTGCCAGCAGTTTATCAGCAGGGTATAACTACGAGCAGTACTTC.

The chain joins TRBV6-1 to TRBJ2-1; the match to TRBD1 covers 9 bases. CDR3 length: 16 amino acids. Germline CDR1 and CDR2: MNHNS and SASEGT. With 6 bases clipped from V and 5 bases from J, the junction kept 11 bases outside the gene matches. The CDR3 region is CASREKYGTGNNEQFF. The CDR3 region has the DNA TGTGCCAGCAGGGAAAAATATGGGACAGGGAACAATGAGCAGTTCTTC.